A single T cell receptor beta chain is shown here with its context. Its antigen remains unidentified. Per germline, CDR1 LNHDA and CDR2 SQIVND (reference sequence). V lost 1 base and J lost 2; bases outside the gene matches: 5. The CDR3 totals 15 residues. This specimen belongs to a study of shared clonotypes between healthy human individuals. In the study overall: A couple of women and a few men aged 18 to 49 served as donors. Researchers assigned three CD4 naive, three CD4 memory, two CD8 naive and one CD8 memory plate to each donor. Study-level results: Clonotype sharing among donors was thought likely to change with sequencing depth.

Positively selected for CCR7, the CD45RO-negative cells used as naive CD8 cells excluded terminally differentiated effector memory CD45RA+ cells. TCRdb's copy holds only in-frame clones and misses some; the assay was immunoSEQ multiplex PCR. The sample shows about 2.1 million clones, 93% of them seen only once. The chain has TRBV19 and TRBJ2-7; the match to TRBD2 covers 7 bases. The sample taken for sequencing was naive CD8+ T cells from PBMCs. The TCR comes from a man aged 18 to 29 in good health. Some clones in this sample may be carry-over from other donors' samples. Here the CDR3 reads CASSIGIAGPYEQYF. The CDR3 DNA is TGTGCCAGTAGTATAGGCATAGCGGGTCCCTACGAGCAGTACTTC. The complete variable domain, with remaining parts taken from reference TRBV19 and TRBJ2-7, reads DGGITQSPKYLFRKEGQNVTLSCEQNLNHDAMYWYRQDPGQGLRLIYYSQIVNDFQKGDIAEGYSVSREKKESFPLTVTSAQKNPTAFYLCASSIGIAGPYEQYFGPGTRLTVT.